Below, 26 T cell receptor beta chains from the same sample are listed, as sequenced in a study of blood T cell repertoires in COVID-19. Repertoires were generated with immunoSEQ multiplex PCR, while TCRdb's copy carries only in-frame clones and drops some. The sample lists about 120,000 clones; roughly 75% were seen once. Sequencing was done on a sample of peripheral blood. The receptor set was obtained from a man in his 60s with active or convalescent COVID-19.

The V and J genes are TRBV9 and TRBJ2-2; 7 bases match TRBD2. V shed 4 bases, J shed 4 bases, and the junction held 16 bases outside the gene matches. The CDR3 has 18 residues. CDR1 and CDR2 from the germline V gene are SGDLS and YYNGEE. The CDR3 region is CASSPQRETRSRTGELFF. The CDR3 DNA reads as TGTGCCAGCAGCCCTCAGCGGGAAACCCGCTCCCGCACCGGGGAGCTGTTTTTT.

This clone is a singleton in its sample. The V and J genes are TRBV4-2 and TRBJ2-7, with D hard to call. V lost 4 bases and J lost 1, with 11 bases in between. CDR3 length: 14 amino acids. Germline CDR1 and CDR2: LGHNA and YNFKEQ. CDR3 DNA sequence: TGTGCCAGCAGCCCTACCGGAGAATCCTACGAGCAGTACTTC. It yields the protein CASSPTGESYEQYF.

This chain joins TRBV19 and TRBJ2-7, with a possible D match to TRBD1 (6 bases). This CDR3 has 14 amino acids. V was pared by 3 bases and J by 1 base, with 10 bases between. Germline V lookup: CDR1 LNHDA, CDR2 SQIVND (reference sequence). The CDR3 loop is CASSMAGASYEQYF. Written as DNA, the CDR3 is TGTGCCAGTAGTATGGCAGGGGCATCCTACGAGCAGTACTTC. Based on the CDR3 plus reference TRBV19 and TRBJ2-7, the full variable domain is DGGITQSPKYLFRKEGQNVTLSCEQNLNHDAMYWYRQDPGQGLRLIYYSQIVNDFQKGDIAEGYSVSREKKESFPLTVTSAQKNPTAFYLCASSMAGASYEQYFGPGTRLTVT.

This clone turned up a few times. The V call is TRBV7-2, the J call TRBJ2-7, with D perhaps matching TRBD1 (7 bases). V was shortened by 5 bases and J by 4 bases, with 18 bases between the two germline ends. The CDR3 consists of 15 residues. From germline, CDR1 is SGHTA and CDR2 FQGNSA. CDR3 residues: CASSAAGQLLYEQYF. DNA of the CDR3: TGTGCCAGCAGCGCCGCGGGACAGCTATTATACGAGCAGTACTTC.

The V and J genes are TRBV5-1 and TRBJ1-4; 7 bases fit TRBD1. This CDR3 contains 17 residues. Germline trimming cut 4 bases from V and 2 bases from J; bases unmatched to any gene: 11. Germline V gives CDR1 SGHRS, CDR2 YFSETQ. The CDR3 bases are TGCGCCAGCAGCCCCGGGCAGGGGGTGCGGACTAATGAAAAACTGTTTTTT. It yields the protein CASSPGQGVRTNEKLFF. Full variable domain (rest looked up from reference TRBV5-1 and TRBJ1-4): KAGVTQTPRYLIKTRGQQVTLSCSPISGHRSVSWYQQTPGQGLQFLFEYFSETQRNKGNFPGRFSGRQFSNSRSEMNVSTLELGDSALYLCASSPGQGVRTNEKLFFGSGTQLSVL.

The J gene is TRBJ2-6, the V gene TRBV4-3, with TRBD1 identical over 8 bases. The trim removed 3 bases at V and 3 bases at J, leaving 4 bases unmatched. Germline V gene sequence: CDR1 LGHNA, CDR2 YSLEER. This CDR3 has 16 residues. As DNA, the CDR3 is TGCGCCAGCAGCCATGGACAGGGTCGTGGGGCCAACGTCCTGACTTTC. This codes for CASSHGQGRGANVLTF.

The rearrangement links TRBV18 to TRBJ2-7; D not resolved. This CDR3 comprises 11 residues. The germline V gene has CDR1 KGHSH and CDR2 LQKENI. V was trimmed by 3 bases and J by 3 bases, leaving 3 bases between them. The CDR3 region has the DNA TGTGCCAGCTCACCTCACTACGAGCAGTACTTC. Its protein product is CASSPHYEQYF.

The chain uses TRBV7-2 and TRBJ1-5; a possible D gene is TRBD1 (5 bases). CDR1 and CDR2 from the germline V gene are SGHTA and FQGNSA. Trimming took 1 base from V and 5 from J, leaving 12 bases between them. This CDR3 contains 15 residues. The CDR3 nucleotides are TGTGCCAGCAGCTTAGGCGGCCGGGGGGATCAGCCCCAGCATTTT. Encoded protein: CASSLGGRGDQPQHF.

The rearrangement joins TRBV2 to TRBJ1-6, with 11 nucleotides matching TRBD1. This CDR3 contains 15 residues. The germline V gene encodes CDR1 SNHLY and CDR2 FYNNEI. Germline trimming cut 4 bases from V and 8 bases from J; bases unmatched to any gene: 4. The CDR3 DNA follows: TGTGCCAGCAGTGTTGGGACAGGGGGTGATTCACCCCTCCACTTT. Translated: CASSVGTGGDSPLHF.

CDR3 amino acids: CASSYSTLAALAKNIQYF. As DNA, the CDR3 is TGTGCCAGCAGTTACTCGACACTAGCGGCCCTAGCCAAAAACATTCAGTACTTC. This chain connects TRBV6-2 or TRBV6-3 to TRBJ2-4; 8 bases map to TRBD2. This CDR3 region has 18 residues. From germline, CDR1 is MNHEY and CDR2 SVGEGT. V was pared by 0 bases and J by 0 bases, with 7 bases of the junction left unmatched.

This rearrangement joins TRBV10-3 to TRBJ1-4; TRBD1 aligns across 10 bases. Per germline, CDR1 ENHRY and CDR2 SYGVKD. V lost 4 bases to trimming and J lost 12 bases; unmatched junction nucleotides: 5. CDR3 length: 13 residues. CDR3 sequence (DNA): TGTGCCATCAGTGGGGGACAGGGGAGGGAACTGTTTTTT. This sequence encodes CAISGGQGRELFF.

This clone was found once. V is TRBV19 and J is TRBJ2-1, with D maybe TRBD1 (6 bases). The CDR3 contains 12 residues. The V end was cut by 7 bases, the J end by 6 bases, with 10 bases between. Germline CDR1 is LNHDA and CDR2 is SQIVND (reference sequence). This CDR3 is CASTLGGNEQFF. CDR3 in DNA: TGTGCCAGTACTCTAGGGGGCAATGAGCAGTTCTTC.

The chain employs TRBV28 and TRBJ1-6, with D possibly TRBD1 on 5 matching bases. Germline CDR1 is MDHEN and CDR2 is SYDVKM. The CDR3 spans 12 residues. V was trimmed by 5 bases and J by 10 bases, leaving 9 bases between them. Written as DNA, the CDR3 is TGTGCCAGCAGTGCGGGACCCTCACCCCTCCACTTT. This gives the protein CASSAGPSPLHF.

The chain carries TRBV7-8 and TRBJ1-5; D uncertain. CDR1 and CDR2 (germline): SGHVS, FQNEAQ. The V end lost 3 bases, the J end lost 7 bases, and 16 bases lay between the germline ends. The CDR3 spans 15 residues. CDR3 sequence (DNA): TGTGCCAGCAGCTTGGCGGGGTATGGGAAACAGCCCCAGCATTTT. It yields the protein CASSLAGYGKQPQHF.

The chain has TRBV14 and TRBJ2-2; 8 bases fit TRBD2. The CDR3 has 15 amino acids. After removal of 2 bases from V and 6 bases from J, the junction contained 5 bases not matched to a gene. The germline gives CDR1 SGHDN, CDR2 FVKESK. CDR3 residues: CASSQPLGGAGELFF. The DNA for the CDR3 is TGTGCCAGCAGCCAACCCCTCGGGGGGGCCGGGGAGCTGTTTTTT.

The CDR3 nucleotides are TGTGCTAGTGGTTCCGGACAGGCCGGAGATACGCAGTATTTT. Translating gives CASGSGQAGDTQYF. The chain links TRBV12-5 to TRBJ2-3, with 7 bases that match TRBD1. V shed 4 bases, J shed 5 bases, and the junction held 6 bases outside the gene matches. There are 14 residues in the CDR3. The V gene's germline CDR1 is LGHNT and CDR2 FRNRAP.

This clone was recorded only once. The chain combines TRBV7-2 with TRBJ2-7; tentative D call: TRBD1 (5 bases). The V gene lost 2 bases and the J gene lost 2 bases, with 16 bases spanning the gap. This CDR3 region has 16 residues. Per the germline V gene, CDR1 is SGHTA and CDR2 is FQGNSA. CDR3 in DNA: TGTGCCAGCAGCTTATATGTGGGAAGGGGAACCTACGAGCAGTACTTC. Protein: CASSLYVGRGTYEQYF.

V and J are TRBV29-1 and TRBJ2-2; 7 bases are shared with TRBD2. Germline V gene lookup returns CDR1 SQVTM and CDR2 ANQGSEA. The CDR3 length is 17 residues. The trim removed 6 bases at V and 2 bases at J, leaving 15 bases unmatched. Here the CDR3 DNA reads TGCAGCGTGGGGGGAAAGCCCGGGACTATAAACACCGGGGAGCTGTTTTTT. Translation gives CSVGGKPGTINTGELFF.

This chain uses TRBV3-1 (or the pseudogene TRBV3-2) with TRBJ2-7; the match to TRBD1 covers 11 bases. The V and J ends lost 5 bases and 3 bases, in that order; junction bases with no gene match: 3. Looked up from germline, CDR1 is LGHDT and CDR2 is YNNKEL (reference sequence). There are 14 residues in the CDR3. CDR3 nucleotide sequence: TGTGCCAGCAGCGGGGACAGGGGGATCTACGAGCAGTACTTC. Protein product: CASSGDRGIYEQYF.

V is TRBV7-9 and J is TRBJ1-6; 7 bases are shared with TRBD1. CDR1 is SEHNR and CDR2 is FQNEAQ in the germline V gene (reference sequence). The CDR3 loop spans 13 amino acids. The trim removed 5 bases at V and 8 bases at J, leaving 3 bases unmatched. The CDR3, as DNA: TGTGCCAGCAGCACCACAGGGGATTCACCCCTCCACTTT. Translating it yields CASSTTGDSPLHF.

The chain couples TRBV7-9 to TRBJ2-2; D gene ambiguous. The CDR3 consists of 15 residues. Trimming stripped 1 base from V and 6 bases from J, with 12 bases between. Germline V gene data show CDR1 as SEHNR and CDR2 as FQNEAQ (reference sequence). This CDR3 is CASSLGVLLPGELFF. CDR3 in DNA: TGTGCCAGCAGCTTAGGAGTTTTATTGCCCGGGGAGCTGTTTTTT.

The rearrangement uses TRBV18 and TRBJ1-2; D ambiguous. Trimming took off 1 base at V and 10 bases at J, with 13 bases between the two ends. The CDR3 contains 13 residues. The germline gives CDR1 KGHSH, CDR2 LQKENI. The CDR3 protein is CASSPQKSGVYTF. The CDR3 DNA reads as TGTGCCAGCTCACCACAGAAGTCCGGGGTCTACACCTTC.

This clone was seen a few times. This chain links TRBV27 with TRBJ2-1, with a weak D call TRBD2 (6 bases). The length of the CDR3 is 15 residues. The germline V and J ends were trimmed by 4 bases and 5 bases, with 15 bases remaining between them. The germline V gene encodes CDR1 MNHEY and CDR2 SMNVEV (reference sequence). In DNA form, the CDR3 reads TGTGCCAGCAGTTCGCGGCGGCTAGCGAACAATGAGCAGTTCTTC. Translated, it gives CASSSRRLANNEQFF.

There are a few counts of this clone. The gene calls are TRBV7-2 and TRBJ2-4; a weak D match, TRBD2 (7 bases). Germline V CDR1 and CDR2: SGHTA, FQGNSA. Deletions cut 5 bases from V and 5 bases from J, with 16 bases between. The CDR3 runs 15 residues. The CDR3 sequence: CASSGQRGRENIQYF. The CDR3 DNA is TGTGCCAGCAGCGGACAGCGGGGCCGCGAAAACATTCAGTACTTC.

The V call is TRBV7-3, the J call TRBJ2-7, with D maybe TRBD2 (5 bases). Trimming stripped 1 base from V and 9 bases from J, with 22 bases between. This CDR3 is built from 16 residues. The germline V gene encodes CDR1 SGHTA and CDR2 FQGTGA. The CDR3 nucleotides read TGTGCCAGCAGCTTAAGAGGTGGGCTGGCGGGCGAGGGGCAGTACTTC. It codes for CASSLRGGLAGEGQYF.

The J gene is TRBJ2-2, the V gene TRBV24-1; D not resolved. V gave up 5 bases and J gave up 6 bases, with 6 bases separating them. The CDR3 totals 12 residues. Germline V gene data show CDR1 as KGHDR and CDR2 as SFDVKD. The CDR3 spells CATSVEAGELFF. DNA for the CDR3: TGTGCCACCAGTGTAGAGGCCGGGGAGCTGTTTTTT.